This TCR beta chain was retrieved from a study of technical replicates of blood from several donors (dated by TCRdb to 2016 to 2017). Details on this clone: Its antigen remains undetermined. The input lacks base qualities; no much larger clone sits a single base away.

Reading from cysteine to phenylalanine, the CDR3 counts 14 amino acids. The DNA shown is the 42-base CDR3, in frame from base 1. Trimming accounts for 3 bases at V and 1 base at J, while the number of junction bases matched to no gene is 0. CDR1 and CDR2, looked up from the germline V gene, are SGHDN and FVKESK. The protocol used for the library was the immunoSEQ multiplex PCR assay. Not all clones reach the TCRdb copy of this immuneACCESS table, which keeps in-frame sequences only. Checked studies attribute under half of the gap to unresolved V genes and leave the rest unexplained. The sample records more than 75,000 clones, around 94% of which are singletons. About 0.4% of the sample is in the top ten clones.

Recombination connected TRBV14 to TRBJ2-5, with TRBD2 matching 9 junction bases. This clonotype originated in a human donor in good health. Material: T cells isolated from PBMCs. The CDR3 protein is CASSQTSGQETQYF. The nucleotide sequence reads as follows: TGTGCCAGCAGCCAGACTAGCGGCCAAGAGACCCAGTACTTC.